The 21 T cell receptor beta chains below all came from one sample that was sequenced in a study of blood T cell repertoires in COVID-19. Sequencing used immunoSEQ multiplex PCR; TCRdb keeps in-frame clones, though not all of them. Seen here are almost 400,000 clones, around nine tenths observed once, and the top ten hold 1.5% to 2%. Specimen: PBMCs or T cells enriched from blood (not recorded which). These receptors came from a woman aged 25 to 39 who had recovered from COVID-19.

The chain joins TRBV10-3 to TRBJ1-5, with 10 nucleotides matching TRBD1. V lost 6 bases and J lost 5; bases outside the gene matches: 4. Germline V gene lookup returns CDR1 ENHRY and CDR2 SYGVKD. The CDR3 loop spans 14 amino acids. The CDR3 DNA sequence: TGTGCCATCAGCCCAGGACAGGGGGATCAGCCCCAGCATTTT. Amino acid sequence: CAISPGQGDQPQHF.

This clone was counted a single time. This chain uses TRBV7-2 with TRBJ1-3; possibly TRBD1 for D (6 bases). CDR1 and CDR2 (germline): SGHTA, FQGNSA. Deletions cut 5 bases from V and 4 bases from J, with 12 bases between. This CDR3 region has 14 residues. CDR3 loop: CASSRWTAGNTIYF. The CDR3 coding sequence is TGTGCCAGCAGCAGGTGGACAGCAGGAAACACCATATATTTT.

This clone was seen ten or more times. The CDR3 loop reads CASSLEGAVGEKLFF. In nucleotides, the CDR3 is TGTGCCAGCAGCTTGGAGGGGGCTGTGGGTGAAAAACTGTTTTTT. The chain is built from TRBV5-6 and TRBJ1-4; TRBD1 matches at 7 bases. Germline values: CDR1 SGHDT, CDR2 YYEEEE. The V and J ends lost 0 bases and 7 bases, in that order; junction bases with no gene match: 6. This CDR3 is built from 15 residues. Variable domain in full (rest from reference TRBV5-6 and TRBJ1-4): DAGVTQSPTHLIKTRGQQVTLRCSPKSGHDTVSWYQQALGQGPQFIFQYYEEEERQRGNFPDRFSGHQFPNYSSELNVNALLLGDSALYLCASSLEGAVGEKLFFGSGTQLSVL.

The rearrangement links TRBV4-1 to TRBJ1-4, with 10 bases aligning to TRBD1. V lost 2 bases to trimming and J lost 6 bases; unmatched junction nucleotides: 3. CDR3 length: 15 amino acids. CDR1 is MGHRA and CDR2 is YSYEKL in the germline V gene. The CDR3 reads CASSQWGTGDEKLFF. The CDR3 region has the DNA TGCGCCAGCAGCCAATGGGGGACAGGGGATGAAAAACTGTTTTTT.

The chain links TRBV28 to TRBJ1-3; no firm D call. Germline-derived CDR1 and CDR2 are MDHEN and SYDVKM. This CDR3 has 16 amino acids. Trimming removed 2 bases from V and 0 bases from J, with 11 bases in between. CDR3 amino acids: CASSLPEISSGNTIYF. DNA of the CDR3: TGTGCCAGCAGTTTACCCGAAATTAGCTCTGGAAACACCATATATTTT.

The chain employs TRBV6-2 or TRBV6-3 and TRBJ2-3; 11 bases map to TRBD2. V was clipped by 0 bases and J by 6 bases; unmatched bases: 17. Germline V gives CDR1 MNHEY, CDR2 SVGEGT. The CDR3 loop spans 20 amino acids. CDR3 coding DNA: TGTGCCAGCAGTTACTCGAGGTCCTCTAGCGGGGGGACTGGCCAGGATACGCAGTATTTT. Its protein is CASSYSRSSSGGTGQDTQYF.

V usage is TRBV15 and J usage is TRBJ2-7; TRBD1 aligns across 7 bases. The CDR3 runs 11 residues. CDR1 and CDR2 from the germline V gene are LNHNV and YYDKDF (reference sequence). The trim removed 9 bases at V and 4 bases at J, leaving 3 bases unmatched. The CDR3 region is CATKDRYEQYF. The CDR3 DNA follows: TGTGCCACAAAGGACAGGTACGAGCAGTACTTC. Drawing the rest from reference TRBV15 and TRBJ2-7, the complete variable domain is DAMVIQNPRYQVTQFGKPVTLSCSQTLNHNVMYWYQQKSSQAPKLLFHYYDKDFNNEADTPDNFQSRRPNTSFCFLDIRSPGLGDTAMYLCATKDRYEQYFGPGTRLTVT.

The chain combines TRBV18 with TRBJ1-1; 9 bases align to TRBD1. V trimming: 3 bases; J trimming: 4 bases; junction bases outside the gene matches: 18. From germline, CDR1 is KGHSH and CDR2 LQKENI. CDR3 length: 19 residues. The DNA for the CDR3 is TGTGCCAGCTCACCGCCCAGTCTAACAGGGGGCCCCCAGGGCACTGAAGCTTTCTTT. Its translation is CASSPPSLTGGPQGTEAFF.

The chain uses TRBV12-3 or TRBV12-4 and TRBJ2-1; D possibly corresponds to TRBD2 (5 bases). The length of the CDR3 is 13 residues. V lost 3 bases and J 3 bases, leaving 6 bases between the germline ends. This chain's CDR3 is CASSFGDYNEQFF. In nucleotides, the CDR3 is TGTGCCAGCAGTTTCGGGGACTACAATGAGCAGTTCTTC.

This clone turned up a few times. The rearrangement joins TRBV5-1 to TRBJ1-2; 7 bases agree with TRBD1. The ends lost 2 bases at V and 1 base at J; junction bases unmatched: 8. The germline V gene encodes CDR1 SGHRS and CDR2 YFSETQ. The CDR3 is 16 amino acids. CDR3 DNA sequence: TGCGCCAGCAGCTTAGGAGGGACAGATAGTAACTATGGCTACACCTTC. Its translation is CASSLGGTDSNYGYTF.

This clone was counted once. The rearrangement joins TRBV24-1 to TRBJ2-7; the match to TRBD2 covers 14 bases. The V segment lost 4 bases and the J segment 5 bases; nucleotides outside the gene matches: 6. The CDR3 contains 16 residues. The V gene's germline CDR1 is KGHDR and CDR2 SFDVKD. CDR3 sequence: CATSDRGLAGDHEQYF. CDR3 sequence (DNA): TGTGCCACCAGTGACCGGGGACTAGCGGGGGACCACGAGCAGTACTTC.

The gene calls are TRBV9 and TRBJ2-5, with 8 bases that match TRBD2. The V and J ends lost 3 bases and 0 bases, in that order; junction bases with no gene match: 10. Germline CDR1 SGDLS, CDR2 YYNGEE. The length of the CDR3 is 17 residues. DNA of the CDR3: TGTGCCAGCAGCGCGAGCTCCGGGACTAGGTACCAAGAGACCCAGTACTTC. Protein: CASSASSGTRYQETQYF.

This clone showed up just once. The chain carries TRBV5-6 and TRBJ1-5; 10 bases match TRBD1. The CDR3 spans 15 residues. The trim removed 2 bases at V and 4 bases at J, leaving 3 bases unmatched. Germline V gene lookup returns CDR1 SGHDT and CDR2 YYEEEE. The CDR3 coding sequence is TGTGCCAGCAGCTTACTGGGACAGGGGAATCAGCCCCAGCATTTT. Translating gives CASSLLGQGNQPQHF. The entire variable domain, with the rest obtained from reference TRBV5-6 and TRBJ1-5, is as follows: DAGVTQSPTHLIKTRGQQVTLRCSPKSGHDTVSWYQQALGQGPQFIFQYYEEEERQRGNFPDRFSGHQFPNYSSELNVNALLLGDSALYLCASSLLGQGNQPQHFGDGTRLSIL.

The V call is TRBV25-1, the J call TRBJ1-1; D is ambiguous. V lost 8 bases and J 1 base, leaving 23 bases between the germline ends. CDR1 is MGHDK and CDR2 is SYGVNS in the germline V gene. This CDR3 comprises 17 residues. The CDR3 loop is CASSLLQLGSQNTEAFF. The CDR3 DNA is TGTGCCAGCTCCCTTCTTCAGCTTGGGAGTCAGAACACTGAAGCTTTCTTT.

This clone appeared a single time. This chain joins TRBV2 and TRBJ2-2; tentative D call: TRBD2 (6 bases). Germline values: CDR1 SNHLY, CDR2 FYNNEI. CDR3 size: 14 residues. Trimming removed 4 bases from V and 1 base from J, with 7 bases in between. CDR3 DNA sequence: TGTGCCAGCAGTGCGCGGGGGAACACCGGGGAGCTGTTTTTT. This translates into CASSARGNTGELFF.

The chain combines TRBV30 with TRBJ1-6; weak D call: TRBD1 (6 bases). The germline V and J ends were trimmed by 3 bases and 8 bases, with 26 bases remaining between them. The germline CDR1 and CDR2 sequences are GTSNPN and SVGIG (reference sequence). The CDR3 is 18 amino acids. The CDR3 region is CAWRGAGAVRFDDSPLHF. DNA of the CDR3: TGTGCCTGGAGAGGGGCAGGGGCGGTTCGGTTCGACGATTCACCCCTCCACTTT.

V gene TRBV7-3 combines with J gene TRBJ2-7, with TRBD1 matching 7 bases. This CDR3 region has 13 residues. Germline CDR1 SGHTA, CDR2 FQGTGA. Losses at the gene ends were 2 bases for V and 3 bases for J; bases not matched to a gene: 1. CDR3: CASSLRQGYEQYF. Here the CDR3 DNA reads TGTGCCAGCAGCTTACGACAGGGCTACGAGCAGTACTTC.

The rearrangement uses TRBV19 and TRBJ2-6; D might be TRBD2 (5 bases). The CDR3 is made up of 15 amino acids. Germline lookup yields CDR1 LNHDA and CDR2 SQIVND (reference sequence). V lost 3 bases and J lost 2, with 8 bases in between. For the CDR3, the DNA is TGTGCCAGTAGTATGTCCGGGACTGGGGCCAACGTCCTGACTTTC. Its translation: CASSMSGTGANVLTF.

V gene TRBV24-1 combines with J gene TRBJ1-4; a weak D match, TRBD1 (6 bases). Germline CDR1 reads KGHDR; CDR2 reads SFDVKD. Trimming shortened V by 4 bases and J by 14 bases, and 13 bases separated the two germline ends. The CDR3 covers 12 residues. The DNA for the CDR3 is TGTGCCACCAGTGAAACCGGGACAACCCTGTTTTTT. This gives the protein CATSETGTTLFF.

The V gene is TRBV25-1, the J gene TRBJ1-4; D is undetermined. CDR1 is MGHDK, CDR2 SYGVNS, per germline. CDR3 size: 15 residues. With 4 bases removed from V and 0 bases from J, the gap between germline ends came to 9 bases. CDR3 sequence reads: CASSVSSSTNEKLFF. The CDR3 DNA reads TGTGCCAGCAGTGTGAGCTCTTCAACTAATGAAAAACTGTTTTTT. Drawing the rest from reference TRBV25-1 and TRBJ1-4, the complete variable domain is EADIYQTPRYLVIGTGKKITLECSQTMGHDKMYWYQQDPGMELHLIHYSYGVNSTEKGDLSSESTVSRIRTEHFPLTLESARPSHTSQYLCASSVSSSTNEKLFFGSGTQLSVL.

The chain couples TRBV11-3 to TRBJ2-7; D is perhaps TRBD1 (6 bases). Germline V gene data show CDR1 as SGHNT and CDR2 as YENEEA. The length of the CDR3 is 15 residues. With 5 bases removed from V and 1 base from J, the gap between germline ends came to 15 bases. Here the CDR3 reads CASSLRGGVSYEQYF. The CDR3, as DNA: TGTGCCAGCAGCCTCCGAGGGGGAGTTTCCTACGAGCAGTACTTC. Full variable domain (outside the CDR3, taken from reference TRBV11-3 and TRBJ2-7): EAGVVQSPRYKIIEKKQPVAFWCNPISGHNTLYWYLQNLGQGPELLIRYENEEAVDDSQLPKDRFSAERLKGVDSTLKIQPAELGDSAVYLCASSLRGGVSYEQYFGPGTRLTVT.